This T cell receptor beta chain was recorded in a study of cytomegalovirus exposure and HLA in healthy donors. The study, taken as a whole, reports: Likely technical artifact: a cluster of highly shared sequence variants. A missense DCLRE1C variant was associated with V- and J-gene trimming of TCR beta chains in a later analysis, and an independent cohort replicated the association.

PCR was performed using 60 Vbeta and 13 Jbeta primers. Some clones are missing from TCRdb's copy, which holds only in-frame ones; the method was immunoSEQ multiplex PCR. The sample has under 130,000 clones, 65% to 80% seen once; the top ten hold about a tenth. The ends were cut back, 0 bases at V and 7 bases at J, with 11 bases in the middle. The CDR3 is 14 amino acids. The germline CDR1 and CDR2 sequences are SGHRS and YFSETQ. A note on this clone: Its matching antigen is unknown.

Material for sequencing was PBMCs. The TCR was taken from a woman aged 18-35 years in good health and CMV-seropositive. V usage is TRBV5-1 and J usage is TRBJ2-1; no reliable D call. The CDR3: CASSLAGIGNEQFF. In DNA form, the CDR3 reads TGCGCCAGCAGCTTGGCGGGTATCGGAAATGAGCAGTTCTTC.